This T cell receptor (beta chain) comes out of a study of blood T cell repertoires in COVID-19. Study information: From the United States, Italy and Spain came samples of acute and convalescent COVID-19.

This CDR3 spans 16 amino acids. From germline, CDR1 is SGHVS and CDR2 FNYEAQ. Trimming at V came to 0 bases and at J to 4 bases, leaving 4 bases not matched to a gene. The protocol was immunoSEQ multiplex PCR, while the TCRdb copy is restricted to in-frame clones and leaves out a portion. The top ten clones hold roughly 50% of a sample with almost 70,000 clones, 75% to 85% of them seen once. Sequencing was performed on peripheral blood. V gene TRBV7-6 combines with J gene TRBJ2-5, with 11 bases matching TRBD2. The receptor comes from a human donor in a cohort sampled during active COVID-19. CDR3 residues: CASSLAQLAGVETQYF. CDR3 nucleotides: TGTGCCAGCAGCTTAGCGCAACTAGCGGGAGTAGAGACCCAGTACTTC.